This record concerns one T cell receptor (beta chain) sequence. The repertoire was sequenced with immunoSEQ multiplex PCR; TCRdb's copy has only in-frame clones and lacks some. The data contain over a million clones, 95% to 99% of them singletons. The sample originates from a study of shared clonotypes between healthy human individuals. Germline CDR1 is SGHRS and CDR2 is YFSETQ. This CDR3 region has 16 residues. The V gene lost 0 bases and the J gene lost 2 bases, with 15 bases spanning the gap. The sequencing input was naive CD4+ T cells sorted from blood. Subset specified: CD45RA+ positively selected. The genes are TRBV5-1 and TRBJ2-7; TRBD2 might be the D (5 bases). The sequence was collected from a man aged 25-45 years in good health. The DNA for the CDR3 is TGCGCCAGCAGCTTGGAATCGGGAATCGGTCCCTACGAGCAGTACTTC. Its translation is CASSLESGIGPYEQYF.